What follows are 27 T cell receptor beta chains derived from one specimen sequenced in a study of CD8+CD57+ T cells in acquired aplastic anemia. Genomic DNA, serving as template, underwent TCR beta VDJ and CDR3 profiling. TCRdb analysed the reads with MiXCR anew, one entry per CDR3 protein. Of about 190,000 distinct CDR3 sequences in the sample, about half were seen once. The sequencing sample was made of sorted CD4+, CD8+, or CD8+CD57+ T cells (not recorded which) from PBMCs. Every receptor here comes from a human donor in good health, serving as a control.

The gene calls are TRBV10-3 and TRBJ1-2, with a weak D call TRBD1 (5 bases). Germline-derived CDR1 and CDR2 are ENHRY and SYGVKD. The length of the CDR3 is 14 residues. Trimming cost V 2 bases and J 2 bases, with 9 bases left between them. The CDR3 bases are TGTGCCATCAGTGAGGGGGGGTCGAACTATGGCTACACCTTC. Its translation: CAISEGGSNYGYTF.

This clonotype has a count of ten or more. The gene calls are TRBV5-6 and TRBJ1-6; D possibly corresponds to TRBD1 (5 bases). The CDR3 consists of 14 residues. CDR1 SGHDT and CDR2 YYEEEE come from the germline V gene. Trimming pared 1 base from V and 10 bases from J, leaving 12 bases between. The CDR3 region is CASSLLGGSSPLHF. CDR3 nucleotide sequence: TGTGCCAGCAGCTTGTTGGGGGGATCCTCACCCCTCCACTTT.

This clonotype was picked up a small number of times. This chain joins TRBV29-1 and TRBJ2-2; 7 bases map to TRBD1. Germline trimming cut 3 bases from V and 6 bases from J; bases unmatched to any gene: 7. This CDR3 spans 14 amino acids. Per germline, CDR1 SQVTM and CDR2 ANQGSEA. The CDR3 sequence: CSVEATGFSGELFF. The CDR3 nucleotides read TGCAGCGTTGAGGCGACAGGGTTTTCCGGGGAGCTGTTTTTT.

This clonotype was recorded at least ten times. The chain joins TRBV7-6 to TRBJ2-1; 7 bases are shared with TRBD1. The CDR3 runs 13 residues. Germline CDR1 is SGHVS and CDR2 is FNYEAQ. V shed 3 bases, J shed 6 bases, and the junction held 2 bases outside the gene matches. DNA for the CDR3: TGTGCCAGCAGCTTTAACAGGGGCAATGAGCAGTTCTTC. It is translated as CASSFNRGNEQFF.

In its sample, this clonotype was seen many times. The rearrangement joins TRBV4-3 to TRBJ1-2; 7 positions agree with TRBD1. The junction had 7 bases not matched to a gene; V was cut back by 0 bases and J by 3 bases. This CDR3 spans 16 amino acids. The germline V gene has CDR1 LGHNA and CDR2 YSLEER. CDR3 bases: TGCGCCAGCAGCCAAGATAGGACAGGTCCCTACTATGGCTACACCTTC. Translating gives CASSQDRTGPYYGYTF.

The rearrangement joins TRBV9 to TRBJ2-7, with 12 bases that match TRBD1. The CDR3 sequence is 14 residues long. V was clipped by 3 bases and J by 5 bases; unmatched bases: 3. CDR1 is SGDLS and CDR2 is YYNGEE in the germline V gene. DNA for the CDR3: TGTGCCAGCAGCGCAGGGACAGGGGGCAACGAGCAGTACTTC. Its translation is CASSAGTGGNEQYF.

This clonotype was found a few times. The chain recombines TRBV7-3 with TRBJ2-3; unclear D gene. The germline V gene has CDR1 SGHTA and CDR2 FQGTGA. This CDR3 contains 15 residues. Trimming removed 2 bases at V and 2 bases at J, with 11 bases between. The CDR3 sequence: CASSLAVADTDTQYF. The CDR3 DNA reads TGTGCCAGCAGCTTAGCGGTCGCAGACACAGATACGCAGTATTTT. The full variable domain, completed using reference TRBV7-3 and TRBJ2-3, is GAGVSQTPSNKVTEKGKYVELRCDPISGHTALYWYRQSLGQGPEFLIYFQGTGAADDSGLPNDRFFAVRPEGSVSTLKIQRTERGDSAVYLCASSLAVADTDTQYFGPGTRLTVL.

This clonotype was detected a few times. CDR3 coding DNA: TGTGCCTGGAGTGTAGGGGGGCCTAACACTGAAGCTTTCTTT. This translates into CAWSVGGPNTEAFF. The chain couples TRBV30 to TRBJ1-1; possibly TRBD1 for D (6 bases). The germline V gene has CDR1 GTSNPN and CDR2 SVGIG (reference sequence). The CDR3 is 14 amino acids. The V end was cut by 0 bases, the J end by 2 bases, with 10 bases between.

Points on this clonotype: One end of the junction is discordant with germline, which a read error may explain. The chain recombines TRBV5-1 with TRBJ1-1; D call uncertain. The CDR3 runs to 11 residues. The germline gives CDR1 SGHRS, CDR2 YFSETQ. The CDR3 loop is CATNQNTEAFF. CDR3 DNA sequence: TGTGCCACCAACCAGAACACTGAAGCTTTCTTT.

The rearrangement joins TRBV30 to TRBJ1-2; the match to TRBD1 covers 7 bases. V gave up 8 bases and J gave up 3 bases; unmatched junction bases: 18. CDR3 length: 16 residues. The germline gives CDR1 GTSNPN, CDR2 SVGIG (reference sequence). DNA for the CDR3: TGTGCCCGCGAGGGGGCTACCGTTGCAGGCTACTATGGCTACACCTTC. Residues: CAREGATVAGYYGYTF.

The chain employs TRBV29-1 and TRBJ1-2; D is ambiguous. V lost 4 bases, J lost 7 bases, and 13 bases lay in between. The CDR3 runs 12 residues. Per the germline V gene, CDR1 is SQVTM and CDR2 is ANQGSEA. DNA of the CDR3: TGCAGCGTTGTTTCTGGCCGGGGTGGCTACACCTTC. Translation: CSVVSGRGGYTF.

This clonotype was seen ten or more times. This sequence joins TRBV4-1 and TRBJ2-7; the match to TRBD1 covers 10 bases. This CDR3 comprises 15 residues. Germline CDR1 is MGHRA and CDR2 is YSYEKL. The V segment lost 3 bases and the J segment 4 bases; nucleotides outside the gene matches: 6. The CDR3 bases are TGCGCCAGCAGCCAGTCCGGGACAGGGGAGTACGAGCAGTACTTC. It specifies CASSQSGTGEYEQYF.

The chain uses TRBV15 and TRBJ2-5, with D perhaps given as TRBD1 or TRBD2 (5 bases each). Germline V lookup: CDR1 LNHNV, CDR2 YYDKDF (reference sequence). The CDR3 extends over 14 amino acids. V was trimmed by 4 bases and J by 0 bases, leaving 9 bases between them. CDR3 protein: CATSTGTYQETQYF. The CDR3 DNA follows: TGTGCCACCAGCACCGGGACCTACCAAGAGACCCAGTACTTC.

The sample holds one count of this clonotype. This chain uses TRBV9 with TRBJ2-2; TRBD2 is a possible D gene (5 bases). Trimming left V 0 bases short and J 4 bases short, with 13 bases between. In germline, CDR1 is SGDLS, CDR2 YYNGEE. This CDR3 is built from 16 residues. This CDR3 reads CASSVAPGVGTGELFF. DNA for the CDR3: TGTGCCAGCAGCGTAGCCCCCGGGGTAGGCACCGGGGAGCTGTTTTTT.

J is TRBJ2-5 and V is TRBV15, with 8 bases identical to TRBD2. The CDR3 extends over 14 amino acids. Germline V gene sequence: CDR1 LNHNV, CDR2 YYDKDF (reference sequence). J was trimmed by 7 bases and V by 3 bases; bases with no gene match: 7. CDR3 in DNA: TGTGCCACCAGCAGTTACAGCGGGGGAGGGACCCAGTACTTC. Its translation: CATSSYSGGGTQYF. Full variable domain (remainder filled in from reference TRBV15 and TRBJ2-5): DAMVIQNPRYQVTQFGKPVTLSCSQTLNHNVMYWYQQKSSQAPKLLFHYYDKDFNNEADTPDNFQSRRPNTSFCFLDIRSPGLGDTAMYLCATSSYSGGGTQYFGPGTRLLVL.

This clonotype turned up a few times. A much larger clone is a single base away; this may be a read error. Because the CDR3 is missing its conserved closing phenylalanine or tryptophan, this is likely a read error. The gene calls are TRBV7-3 and TRBJ2-7, with a tentative D call TRBD2 (7 bases). Trimming took off 7 bases at V and 3 bases at J, with 16 bases between the two ends. Per the germline V gene, CDR1 is SGHTA and CDR2 is FQGTGA. The CDR3 spans 14 residues. CDR3 nucleotides: TGTGCCAGCATTTACAGGGAGGGTGGCTACGAGCAGTACCTC. Translating gives CASIYREGGYEQYL.

The table lists this clonotype with many counts. The chain is built from TRBV6-5 and TRBJ2-7, with 9 bases that match TRBD1. With 0 bases clipped from V and 6 bases from J, the junction kept 9 bases outside the gene matches. Per germline, CDR1 MNHEY and CDR2 SVGAGI. The CDR3 length is 16 residues. The CDR3 DNA reads as TGTGCCAGCAGTTACTCTTTCGGGACAGGGAGTCGCGAGCAGTACTTC. This translates into CASSYSFGTGSREQYF.

There are many counts of this clonotype. This chain uses TRBV5-1 with TRBJ1-3, with D unresolved. V was pared by 1 base and J by 0 bases, with 8 bases between. CDR3 length: 15 amino acids. Germline CDR1 and CDR2: SGHRS and YFSETQ. CDR3: CASSLNSFSGNTIYF. The CDR3 region has the DNA TGCGCCAGCAGCTTGAACTCTTTCTCTGGAAACACCATATATTTT.

CDR3 coding DNA: TGTGCCAGCAGTGCGGACAGGGCCTCCTACGAGCAGTACTTC. As protein: CASSADRASYEQYF. The V call is TRBV6-9, the J call TRBJ2-7; 8 nucleotides line up with TRBD1. Germline trimming cut 5 bases from V and 0 bases from J; bases unmatched to any gene: 3. Germline CDR1 is MNHGY and CDR2 is SVAAGI. This CDR3 is 14 amino acids long.

At least ten counts were recorded for this clonotype. This chain uses TRBV28 with TRBJ1-1; 7 nucleotides agree with TRBD1. Per germline, CDR1 MDHEN and CDR2 SYDVKM. The CDR3 spans 12 residues. V lost 10 bases, J lost 5 bases, and 7 bases stayed unmatched. The CDR3: CATLPRGTEAFF. The CDR3 DNA reads as TGTGCCACCCTACCCAGGGGGACTGAAGCTTTCTTT. The full variable domain, completed using reference TRBV28 and TRBJ1-1, is DVKVTQSSRYLVKRTGEKVFLECVQDMDHENMFWYRQDPGLGLRLIYFSYDVKMKEKGDIPEGYSVSREKKERFSLILESASTNQTSMYLCATLPRGTEAFFGQGTRLTVV.

In this sample, this clonotype turned up many times. CDR3 protein: CSASPGWGFNSPLHF. CDR3 DNA sequence: TGCAGTGCTAGCCCGGGTTGGGGGTTTAATTCACCCCTCCACTTT. The chain joins TRBV20-1 to TRBJ1-6, with TRBD1 as a possible D gene (5 bases). Germline values: CDR1 DFQATT, CDR2 SNEGSKA (reference sequence). There are 15 residues in the CDR3. Trimming removed 3 bases from V and 6 bases from J, with 15 bases in between.

This clonotype has a handful of counts. V is TRBV18 and J is TRBJ2-7; D is perhaps TRBD2 (5 bases). The CDR3 sequence is 15 residues long. The V end was cut by 0 bases, the J end by 5 bases, with 14 bases between. Germline lookup yields CDR1 KGHSH and CDR2 LQKENI. The CDR3 DNA is TGTGCCAGCTCACCACCGGAGAGGGTAGGCAACGAGCAGTACTTC. Translating it yields CASSPPERVGNEQYF. The full variable domain, with the rest looked up from reference TRBV18 and TRBJ2-7, is NAGVMQNPRHLVRRRGQEARLRCSPMKGHSHVYWYRQLPEEGLKFMVYLQKENIIDESGMPKERFSAEFPKEGPSILRIQQVVRGDSAAYFCASSPPERVGNEQYFGPGTRLTVT.

V usage is TRBV9 and J usage is TRBJ2-2, with D perhaps matching TRBD1 or TRBD2 (6 bases each). This CDR3 spans 14 amino acids. Germline V gene data show CDR1 as SGDLS and CDR2 as YYNGEE. The ends were cut back, 3 bases at V and 4 bases at J, with 10 bases in the middle. The CDR3 reads CASSETGATGELFF. For the CDR3, the DNA is TGTGCCAGCAGCGAAACGGGGGCCACCGGGGAGCTGTTTTTT. The full variable domain, completed using reference TRBV9 and TRBJ2-2, is DSGVTQTPKHLITATGQRVTLRCSPRSGDLSVYWYQQSLDQGLQFLIQYYNGEERAKGNILERFSAQQFPDLHSELNLSSLELGDSALYFCASSETGATGELFFGEGSRLTVL.

The V gene is TRBV10-1, the J gene TRBJ2-3, with TRBD2 as a possible D gene (5 bases). Trimming removed 2 bases at V and 1 base at J, with 16 bases between. This CDR3 comprises 17 residues. Looked up from germline, CDR1 is WNHNN and CDR2 is SYGVQD (reference sequence). CDR3 residues: CASSEALGPLRTDTQYF. The CDR3 DNA sequence: TGCGCCAGCAGTGAGGCACTAGGACCCCTTCGCACAGATACGCAGTATTTT.

Comment on this clonotype: A much bigger clone sits one base away, suggesting this may be a read error. The gene calls are TRBV15 and TRBJ1-5; 10 positions match TRBD1. This CDR3 comprises 18 residues. CDR1 and CDR2 from the germline V gene are LNHNV and YYDKDF (reference sequence). The CDR3: CAASTTGGGSYSNQPQHF. For the CDR3, the DNA is TGTGCCGCCAGCACGACAGGGGGCGGCTCATATAGCAATCAGCCCCAGCATTTT. Full variable domain (remainder filled in from reference TRBV15 and TRBJ1-5): DAMVIQNPRYQVTQFGKPVTLSCSQTLNHNVMYWYQQKSSQAPKLLFHYYDKDFNNEADTPDNFQSRRPNTSFCFLDIRSPGLGDTAMYLCAASTTGGGSYSNQPQHFGDGTRLSIL.

The V and J genes are TRBV10-3 and TRBJ2-7; 8 bases align to TRBD2. The junction had 8 bases not matched to a gene; V was cut back by 0 bases and J by 4 bases. There are 16 residues in the CDR3. Germline CDR1 and CDR2: ENHRY and SYGVKD. CDR3 protein: CAISESPSSGRYEQYF. CDR3 in DNA: TGTGCCATCAGTGAGTCTCCCTCGAGCGGGAGATACGAGCAGTACTTC.

The V call is TRBV5-6, the J call TRBJ1-1, with D unresolved. Trimming shortened V by 4 bases and J by 8 bases, and 6 bases separated the two germline ends. The CDR3 has 10 residues. The germline CDR1 and CDR2 sequences are SGHDT and YYEEEE. The CDR3: CASSPTEAFF. In nucleotides, the CDR3 is TGTGCCAGCAGCCCCACCGAAGCTTTCTTT.